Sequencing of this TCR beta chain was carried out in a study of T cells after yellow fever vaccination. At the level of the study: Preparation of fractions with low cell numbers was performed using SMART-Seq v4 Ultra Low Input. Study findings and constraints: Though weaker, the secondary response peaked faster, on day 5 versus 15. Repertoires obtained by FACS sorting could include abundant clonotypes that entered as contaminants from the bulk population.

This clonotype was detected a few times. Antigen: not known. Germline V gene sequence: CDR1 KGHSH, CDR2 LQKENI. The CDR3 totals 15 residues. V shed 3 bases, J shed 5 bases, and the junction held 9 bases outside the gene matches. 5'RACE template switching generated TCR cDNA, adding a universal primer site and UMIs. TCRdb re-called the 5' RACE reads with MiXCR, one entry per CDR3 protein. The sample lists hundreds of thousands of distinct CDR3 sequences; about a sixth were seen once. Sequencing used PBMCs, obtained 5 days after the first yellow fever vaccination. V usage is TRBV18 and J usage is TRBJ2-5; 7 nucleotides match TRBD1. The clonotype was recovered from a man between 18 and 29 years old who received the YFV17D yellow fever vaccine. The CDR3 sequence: CASSPSQGTIETQYF. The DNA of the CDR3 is TGTGCCAGCTCACCCTCACAGGGGACGATCGAGACCCAGTACTTC.